Presented here are 32 T cell receptor beta chains from one specimen sequenced in a study of blood T cell repertoires in COVID-19. Method: immunoSEQ multiplex PCR; TCRdb's copy keeps in-frame clones and lacks some. The table lists roughly 150,000 clones, around 83% of them singletons. Sequencing used peripheral blood. The receptors stem from a man aged 65 to 85 who had recovered from COVID-19.

This sequence joins TRBV19 and TRBJ2-1; D perhaps matches TRBD2 (6 bases). Deletions cut 4 bases from V and 4 bases from J, with 11 bases between. Germline CDR1 is LNHDA and CDR2 is SQIVND (reference sequence). This CDR3 comprises 14 residues. CDR3 protein: CASSNGGKYNEQFF. CDR3 coding DNA: TGTGCCAGTAGTAATGGCGGGAAGTACAATGAGCAGTTCTTC.

This chain links TRBV7-9 with TRBJ2-2; D possibly corresponds to TRBD2 (5 bases). Germline CDR1 SEHNR, CDR2 FQNEAQ (reference sequence). The CDR3 spans 18 residues. V was cut by 5 bases and J by 0 bases, with 19 bases left in between. CDR3 DNA: TGTGCCAGCAGCATAGATCTTTTGGACTCTACGAACACCGGGGAGCTGTTTTTT. This translates into CASSIDLLDSTNTGELFF. The full variable domain, rest sourced from reference TRBV7-9 and TRBJ2-2, is DTGVSQNPRHKITKRGQNVTFRCDPISEHNRLYWYRQTLGQGPEFLTYFQNEAQLEKSRLLSDRFSAERPKGSFSTLEIQRTEQGDSAMYLCASSIDLLDSTNTGELFFGEGSRLTVL.

This clone occurred a few times. V gene TRBV18 combines with J gene TRBJ1-2; the match to TRBD1 covers 7 bases. V shed 2 bases, J shed 2 bases, and the junction held 5 bases outside the gene matches. The germline V gene encodes CDR1 KGHSH and CDR2 LQKENI. The CDR3 has 15 residues. CDR3 protein: CASSPGARGNYGYTF. CDR3 nucleotide sequence: TGTGCCAGCTCACCAGGGGCCAGGGGGAACTATGGCTACACCTTC.

The V gene is TRBV10-3, the J gene TRBJ2-1; TRBD2 matches at 9 bases. V was clipped by 3 bases and J by 0 bases; unmatched bases: 0. Per the germline V gene, CDR1 is ENHRY and CDR2 is SYGVKD. CDR3 size: 15 residues. CDR3 bases: TGTGCCATCAGTGATAGCGGGAGCTCCTACAATGAGCAGTTCTTC. The encoded protein is CAISDSGSSYNEQFF.

This chain joins TRBV11-2 and TRBJ2-7; D possibly corresponds to TRBD2 (6 bases). Trimming removed 3 bases from V and 6 bases from J, with 15 bases in between. The CDR3 is 14 residues long. The germline gives CDR1 SGHAT, CDR2 FQNNGV. The CDR3 loop reads CASSFGGSPSEQYF. CDR3 sequence (DNA): TGTGCCAGCAGCTTCGGAGGGAGTCCTAGCGAGCAGTACTTC.

The chain has TRBV7-9 and TRBJ2-7, with D uncertain. The V gene lost 1 base and the J gene lost 5 bases, with 9 bases spanning the gap. This CDR3 contains 13 residues. Germline lookup yields CDR1 SEHNR and CDR2 FQNEAQ (reference sequence). CDR3: CASSLVSPHEQYF. The CDR3 nucleotides read TGTGCCAGCAGCTTAGTTAGCCCCCACGAGCAGTACTTC.

This clone occurred a few times. The identical CDR3 is also encoded by other nucleotide sequences in the sample. The chain uses TRBV19 and TRBJ2-1; 9 nucleotides agree with TRBD2. CDR1 LNHDA and CDR2 SQIVND come from the germline V gene (reference sequence). This CDR3 is 14 amino acids long. Germline trimming cut 3 bases from V and 7 bases from J; bases unmatched to any gene: 4. CDR3 amino acids: CASSISGSGNEQFF. CDR3 nucleotide sequence: TGTGCCAGTAGTATTAGCGGGAGCGGTAATGAGCAGTTCTTC.

The chain couples TRBV18 to TRBJ2-7; TRBD1 agrees at 8 bases. The CDR3 runs to 16 residues. The V gene's germline CDR1 is KGHSH and CDR2 LQKENI. Losses at the gene ends were 3 bases for V and 2 bases for J; bases not matched to a gene: 9. CDR3 sequence: CASSPPGTGLTYEQYF. The CDR3 DNA reads as TGTGCCAGCTCACCCCCTGGGACAGGCTTAACCTACGAGCAGTACTTC.

The chain links TRBV24-1 to TRBJ2-1; a weak D match, TRBD2 (6 bases). Germline CDR1 KGHDR, CDR2 SFDVKD. Trimming stripped 7 bases from V and 4 bases from J, with 19 bases between. This CDR3 has 16 residues. In DNA form, the CDR3 reads TGTGCCACCAGCTTGGAAAGAGGAGCGGGTTACAATGAGCAGTTCTTC. This sequence encodes CATSLERGAGYNEQFF.

The chain employs TRBV6-5 and TRBJ2-5; the D gene is possibly TRBD1 (6 bases). Trimming stripped 5 bases from V and 2 bases from J, with 12 bases between. Germline CDR1 and CDR2: MNHEY and SVGAGI. The CDR3 extends over 14 amino acids. CDR3 in amino acids: CASSRGRGQETQYF. The CDR3 DNA sequence: TGTGCCAGCAGTAGAGGCAGGGGACAAGAGACCCAGTACTTC.

The chain links TRBV28 to TRBJ1-5; possible D gene TRBD1, 6 bases. This CDR3 has 12 residues. Trimming took 4 bases from V and 9 from J, leaving 10 bases between them. Looked up from germline, CDR1 is MDHEN and CDR2 is SYDVKM. The CDR3 loop is CASSYTGLPQHF. The CDR3 nucleotides are TGTGCCAGCAGTTATACAGGGTTGCCCCAGCATTTT.

This clone turned up a few times. The CDR3 bases are TGTGCCAGCTCAAAGCCGGGACTAGCGGGAGGGCCTTACGAGCAGTACTTC. Its translation: CASSKPGLAGGPYEQYF. This rearrangement joins TRBV18 to TRBJ2-7; 16 bases fit TRBD2. V shed 5 bases and J 4 bases; nucleotides not matched to a gene: 8. Germline V gene sequence: CDR1 KGHSH, CDR2 LQKENI. This CDR3 has 17 residues.

V and J are TRBV6-5 and TRBJ2-1, with 9 bases matching TRBD1. V trimming: 0 bases; J trimming: 4 bases; junction bases outside the gene matches: 4. This CDR3 has 16 residues. Germline loops: CDR1 MNHEY, CDR2 SVGAGI. CDR3 residues: CASSYSQQGAYNEQFF. CDR3 nucleotide sequence: TGTGCCAGCAGTTACTCACAACAGGGGGCTTACAATGAGCAGTTCTTC.

This chain joins TRBV6-2 or TRBV6-3 and TRBJ1-4; no clear D gene. The CDR3 is made up of 18 amino acids. Germline V lookup: CDR1 MNHEY, CDR2 SVGEGT. V was shortened by 0 bases and J by 0 bases, with 14 bases between the two germline ends. CDR3 DNA: TGTGCCAGCAGTTACTCGTCTTATGGTCCAGCAACTAATGAAAAACTGTTTTTT. Amino acids: CASSYSSYGPATNEKLFF.

The gene calls are TRBV24-1 and TRBJ1-1; 8 nucleotides line up with TRBD1. This CDR3 is 13 amino acids long. CDR1 and CDR2 from the germline V gene are KGHDR and SFDVKD. Trimming cost V 4 bases and J 4 bases; bases outside gene matches: 1. CDR3 loop: CATSETGGTEAFF. The CDR3, as DNA: TGTGCCACCAGTGAAACAGGGGGCACTGAAGCTTTCTTT.

The rearrangement uses TRBV27 and TRBJ2-2, with 9 positions matching TRBD2. With 8 bases clipped from V and 5 bases from J, the junction kept 12 bases outside the gene matches. Germline V CDR1 and CDR2: MNHEY, SMNVEV (reference sequence). There are 16 residues in the CDR3. CDR3 sequence reads: CASSNLAGVRTGELFF. CDR3 coding DNA: TGTGCCAGCTCAAATTTAGCGGGAGTTCGGACCGGGGAGCTGTTTTTT.

The table lists this clone with a count of one. This chain links TRBV6-6 with TRBJ1-1, with 8 bases lining up with TRBD1. Germline-derived CDR1 and CDR2 are MNHNY and SVGAGI (reference sequence). The ends lost 6 bases at V and 0 bases at J; junction bases unmatched: 6. The CDR3 is 15 amino acids. For the CDR3, the DNA is TGTGCCAGCAGGACAGGGGTTGGTGTGAACACTGAAGCTTTCTTT. Translating gives CASRTGVGVNTEAFF.

V gene TRBV19 combines with J gene TRBJ2-5; possible D gene TRBD1, 5 bases. V dropped 3 bases and J dropped 5 bases, with 13 bases sitting between them. The CDR3 has 14 amino acids. Germline CDR1 is LNHDA and CDR2 is SQIVND (reference sequence). CDR3 region: CASSIQVQDETQYF. Written as DNA, the CDR3 is TGTGCCAGTAGTATCCAGGTACAGGACGAGACCCAGTACTTC.

The chain combines TRBV9 with TRBJ2-3; TRBD2 matches at 7 bases. CDR1 is SGDLS, CDR2 YYNGEE, per germline. This CDR3 contains 14 residues. V lost 3 bases and J lost 2; bases outside the gene matches: 3. DNA of the CDR3: TGTGCCAGCAGCGCCGGGACTATCACAGATACGCAGTATTTT. It translates to CASSAGTITDTQYF.

This clone was seen once. The chain couples TRBV4-1 to TRBJ2-3; 13 nucleotides agree with TRBD2. The germline CDR1 and CDR2 sequences are MGHRA and YSYEKL. Unmatched junction bases numbered 7, after V lost 2 bases and J lost 2 bases. The CDR3 is 18 residues long. The CDR3 sequence: CASSQQTGLAGTTDTQYF. Written as DNA, the CDR3 is TGCGCCAGCAGCCAACAGACGGGACTAGCGGGGACCACAGATACGCAGTATTTT.

Only a few counts were recorded for this clone. The chain couples TRBV5-1 to TRBJ2-7; 7 positions match TRBD2. The CDR3 is 16 amino acids. CDR1 and CDR2 from the germline V gene are SGHRS and YFSETQ. The ends lost 0 bases at V and 0 bases at J; junction bases unmatched: 6. The CDR3 loop is CASSLGGRGSSYEQYF. CDR3 coding DNA: TGCGCCAGCAGCTTGGGCGGGCGGGGGAGCTCCTACGAGCAGTACTTC.

This clone was seen only a few times. The genes are TRBV5-1 and TRBJ2-3; no clear D. This CDR3 comprises 15 residues. Trimming shortened V by 0 bases and J by 0 bases, and 8 bases separated the two germline ends. CDR1 SGHRS and CDR2 YFSETQ come from the germline V gene. The CDR3 nucleotides are TGCGCCAGCAGCTTGGGAGACACTAGCACAGATACGCAGTATTTT. It yields the protein CASSLGDTSTDTQYF.

The chain employs TRBV27 and TRBJ1-1, with TRBD1 matching 10 bases. The CDR3 sequence is 15 residues long. After removal of 5 bases from V and 4 bases from J, the junction contained 7 bases not matched to a gene. Germline loops: CDR1 MNHEY, CDR2 SMNVEV (reference sequence). For the CDR3, the DNA is TGTGCCAGCAGTAGGTCGGACAGGGGGGTCACTGAAGCTTTCTTT. Its protein is CASSRSDRGVTEAFF.

As DNA, the CDR3 is TGTGCCAGCAGCCAAGATCAGACGACTAGGCCCACCGGGGAGCTGTTTTTT. It codes for CASSQDQTTRPTGELFF. This chain connects TRBV4-2 to TRBJ2-2, with a weak D call TRBD2 (6 bases). The V gene lost 0 bases and the J gene lost 4 bases, with 15 bases spanning the gap. This CDR3 is built from 17 residues. Looked up from germline, CDR1 is LGHNA and CDR2 is YNFKEQ.

This clone appeared a single time. This chain joins TRBV3-1 (or the pseudogene TRBV3-2) and TRBJ2-2, with D uncertain. The CDR3 is 13 residues long. V was clipped by 4 bases and J by 6 bases, with 9 bases between them. Germline assignment: CDR1 LGHDT and CDR2 YNNKEL (reference sequence). The CDR3 bases are TGTGCCAGCAGCCCCCTCTCCGCCGGGGAGCTGTTTTTT. It encodes CASSPLSAGELFF.

This clone was detected only once. The chain couples TRBV28 to TRBJ2-7; 13 positions match TRBD2. The germline V gene encodes CDR1 MDHEN and CDR2 SYDVKM. This CDR3 spans 16 amino acids. Trimming took 5 bases from V and 8 from J; bases not matched to a gene: 12. The CDR3 region has the DNA TGTGCCAGCAGTCCCCCGGGACTAGCGGGATGGTCCCAGCAGTACTTC. Protein sequence: CASSPPGLAGWSQQYF.

The rearrangement links TRBV4-1 to TRBJ2-7; 11 bases are a match to TRBD2. This CDR3 has 17 residues. The trim removed 0 bases at V and 4 bases at J, leaving 8 bases unmatched. CDR1 is MGHRA and CDR2 is YSYEKL in the germline V gene. The CDR3 sequence: CASSQEPPASGRYEQYF. CDR3 coding DNA: TGCGCCAGCAGCCAAGAGCCCCCGGCTAGCGGGAGGTACGAGCAGTACTTC.

The chain uses TRBV7-9 and TRBJ1-1; D is unresolved. The V end lost 5 bases, the J end lost 1 base, and 11 bases lay between the germline ends. The CDR3 consists of 14 residues. The V gene's germline CDR1 is SEHNR and CDR2 FQNEAQ (reference sequence). In DNA form, the CDR3 reads TGTGCCAGCAGCCCCTTCGATAGGAACACTGAAGCTTTCTTT. Translation: CASSPFDRNTEAFF.

V and J are TRBV25-1 and TRBJ1-1; maybe TRBD1 (6 bases). The germline CDR1 and CDR2 sequences are MGHDK and SYGVNS. The V end lost 4 bases, the J end lost 2 bases, and 11 bases lay between the germline ends. The CDR3 loop spans 14 amino acids. The CDR3 region is CASSGLGQNTEAFF. In nucleotides, the CDR3 is TGTGCCAGCAGTGGCCTGGGACAAAACACTGAAGCTTTCTTT.

J is TRBJ1-2 and V is TRBV5-1; D gene unclear. CDR1 and CDR2 from the germline V gene are SGHRS and YFSETQ. The length of the CDR3 is 13 residues. Trimming stripped 0 bases from V and 3 bases from J, with 6 bases between. The CDR3 region has the DNA TGCGCCAGCAGCTTGGGCAGCGACTATGGCTACACCTTC. Translation gives CASSLGSDYGYTF.

Note on this clone: Other DNA sequences within the sample encode an identical CDR3. V is TRBV9 and J is TRBJ2-7, with TRBD2 identical over 14 bases. The CDR3 runs to 16 residues. Per the germline V gene, CDR1 is SGDLS and CDR2 is YYNGEE. Trimming took 0 bases from V and 3 from J; bases not matched to a gene: 2. The CDR3 protein is CASSVGGTSGSYEQYF. The CDR3 nucleotides read TGTGCCAGCAGCGTAGGCGGGACTAGCGGGAGCTACGAGCAGTACTTC.

The chain carries TRBV4-1 and TRBJ1-2, with D perhaps matching TRBD1 (6 bases). The germline V and J ends were trimmed by 4 bases and 7 bases, with 19 bases remaining between them. There are 15 residues in the CDR3. The V gene's germline CDR1 is MGHRA and CDR2 YSYEKL. The CDR3 protein is CASSPPLGQRSGYTF. CDR3 DNA: TGCGCCAGCAGCCCACCACTCGGACAGAGGTCTGGCTACACCTTC.